Here is one TCR beta chain with its context. What it binds is unknown. Germline CDR1 and CDR2: MNHEY and SMNVEV (reference sequence). This CDR3 contains 15 residues. The V and J ends lost 6 bases and 2 bases respectively, with 16 bases between them. The protocol was immunoSEQ multiplex PCR, while the TCRdb copy is restricted to in-frame clones and leaves out a portion. The table lists more than 150,000 clones, approximately 83% of them singletons. The data are from a study of cytomegalovirus exposure and HLA in healthy donors. Turning to the study itself: It was reported in a later analysis that the same platform had been used for the 120 validation repertoires as for the approximately 730 first-cohort repertoires.

Study outcomes and limitations: The study labeled roughly 160 TCR beta chains cytomegalovirus-associated.

This chain connects TRBV27 to TRBJ1-1; a weak D match, TRBD1 (6 bases). The sequence derives from a woman between 18 and 29 years old in good health and CMV-seropositive. The sample comprised PBMCs. The CDR3 sequence is CASSQGFWINTEAFF. The CDR3 coding sequence is TGTGCCAGCAGCCAGGGGTTTTGGATCAACACTGAAGCTTTCTTT.